This T cell receptor (beta chain) stems from a study of T cells in women clearing cervical HPV infection. Study in general: Controls' single incident HPV16 infection cleared within 12 months without precancer.

With respect to this clone: The read terminates 3 residues before the CDR3 end, so the remaining end is supplied by the germline J gene.

Germline V gene sequence: CDR1 MNHNS, CDR2 SASEGT. J lost 3 bases, V lost 2 bases, and 4 bases had no gene match. The CDR3 has 15 residues. Using immunoSEQ multiplex PCR, the repertoire was profiled, and TCRdb retains in-frame clones only, with some absent. This table holds some 30,000 clones. This receptor was obtained from a woman between 18 and 75 years old with a cervical HPV16 infection that either progressed to CIN3+ or cleared (not recorded which). The sample consisted of blood buffy coat. This chain uses TRBV6-1 with TRBJ2-3; 8 bases map to TRBD1. CDR3: CASSEQGAVTDTQYF. CDR3 DNA (partial): TGTGCCAGCAGTGAACAGGGGGCAGTTACAGATACG.